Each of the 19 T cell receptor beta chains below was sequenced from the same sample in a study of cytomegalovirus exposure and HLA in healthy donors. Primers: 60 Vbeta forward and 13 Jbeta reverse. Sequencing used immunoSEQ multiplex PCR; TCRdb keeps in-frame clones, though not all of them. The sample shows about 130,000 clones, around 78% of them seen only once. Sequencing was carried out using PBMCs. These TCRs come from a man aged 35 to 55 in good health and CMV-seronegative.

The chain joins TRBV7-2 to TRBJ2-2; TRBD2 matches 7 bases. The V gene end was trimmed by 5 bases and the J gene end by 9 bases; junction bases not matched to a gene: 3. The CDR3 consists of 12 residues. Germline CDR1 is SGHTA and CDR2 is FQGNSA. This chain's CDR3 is CASSLTSRELFF. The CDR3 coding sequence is TGTGCCAGCAGCCTGACTAGCCGGGAGCTGTTTTTT.

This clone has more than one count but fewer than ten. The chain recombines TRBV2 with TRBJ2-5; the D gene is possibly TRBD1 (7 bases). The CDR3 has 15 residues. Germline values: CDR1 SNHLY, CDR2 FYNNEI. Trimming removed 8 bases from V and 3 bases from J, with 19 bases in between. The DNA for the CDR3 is TGTGCCAGCTCCTTCAGGGGGGCGCGGGAAGAGACCCAGTACTTC. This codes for CASSFRGAREETQYF.

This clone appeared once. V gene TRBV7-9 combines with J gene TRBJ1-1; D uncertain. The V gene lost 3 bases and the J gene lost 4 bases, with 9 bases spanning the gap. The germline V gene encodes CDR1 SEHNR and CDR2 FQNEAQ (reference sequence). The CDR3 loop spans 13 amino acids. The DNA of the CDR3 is TGTGCCAGCAGCTTGGGAGGGCCCACTGAAGCTTTCTTT. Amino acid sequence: CASSLGGPTEAFF.

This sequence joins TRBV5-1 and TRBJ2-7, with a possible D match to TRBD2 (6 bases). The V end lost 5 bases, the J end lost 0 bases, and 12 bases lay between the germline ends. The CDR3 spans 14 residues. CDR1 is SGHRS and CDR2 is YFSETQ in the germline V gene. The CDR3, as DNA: TGCGCCAGCAGACGTGGAGGGGACTCCTACGAGCAGTACTTC. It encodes CASRRGGDSYEQYF.

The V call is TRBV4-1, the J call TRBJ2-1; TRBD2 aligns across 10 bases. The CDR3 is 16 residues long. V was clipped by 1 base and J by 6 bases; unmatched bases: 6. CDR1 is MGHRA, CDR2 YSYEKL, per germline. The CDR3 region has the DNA TGCGCCAGCAGCCAAGCTACGGGACTAGCGTCCAATGAGCAGTTCTTC. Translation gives CASSQATGLASNEQFF.

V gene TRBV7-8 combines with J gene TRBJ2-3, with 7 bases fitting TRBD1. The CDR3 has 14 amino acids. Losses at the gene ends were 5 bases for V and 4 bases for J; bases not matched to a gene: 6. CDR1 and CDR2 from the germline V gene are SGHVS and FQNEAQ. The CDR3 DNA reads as TGTGCCAGCAGCACGACAGGGTCTGCAGATACGCAGTATTTT. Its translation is CASSTTGSADTQYF. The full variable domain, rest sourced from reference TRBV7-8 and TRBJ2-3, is GAGVSQSPRYKVAKRGQDVALRCDPISGHVSLFWYQQALGQGPEFLTYFQNEAQLDKSGLPSDRFFAERPEGSVSTLKIQRTQQEDSAVYLCASSTTGSADTQYFGPGTRLTVL.

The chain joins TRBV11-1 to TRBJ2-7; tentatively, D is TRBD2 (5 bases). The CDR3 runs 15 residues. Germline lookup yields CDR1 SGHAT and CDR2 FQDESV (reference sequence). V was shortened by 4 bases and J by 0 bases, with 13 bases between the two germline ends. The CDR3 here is CASSSGRGISYEQYF. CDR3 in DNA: TGTGCCAGCAGCTCCGGTAGAGGGATCTCCTACGAGCAGTACTTC. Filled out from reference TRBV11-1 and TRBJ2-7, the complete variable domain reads EAEVAQSPRYKITEKSQAVAFWCDPISGHATLYWYRQILGQGPELLVQFQDESVVDDSQLPKDRFSAERLKGVDSTLKIQPAELGDSAMYLCASSSGRGISYEQYFGPGTRLTVT.

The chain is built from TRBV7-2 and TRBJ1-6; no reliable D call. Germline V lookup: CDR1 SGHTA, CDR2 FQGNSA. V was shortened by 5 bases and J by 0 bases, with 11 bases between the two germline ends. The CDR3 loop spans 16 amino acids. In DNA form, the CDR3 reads TGTGCCAGCAGCCTATTCGGTTCCTCCTATAATTCACCCCTCCACTTT. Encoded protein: CASSLFGSSYNSPLHF. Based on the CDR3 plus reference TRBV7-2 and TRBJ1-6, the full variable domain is GAGVSQSPSNKVTEKGKDVELRCDPISGHTALYWYRQSLGQGLEFLIYFQGNSAPDKSGLPSDRFSAERTGGSVSTLTIQRTQQEDSAVYLCASSLFGSSYNSPLHFGNGTRLTVT.

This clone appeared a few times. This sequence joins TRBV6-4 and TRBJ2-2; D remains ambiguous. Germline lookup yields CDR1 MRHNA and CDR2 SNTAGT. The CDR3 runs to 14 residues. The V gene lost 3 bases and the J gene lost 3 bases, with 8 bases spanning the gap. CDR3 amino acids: CASSESLDTGELFF. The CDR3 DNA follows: TGTGCCAGCAGTGAATCACTTGACACCGGGGAGCTGTTTTTT.

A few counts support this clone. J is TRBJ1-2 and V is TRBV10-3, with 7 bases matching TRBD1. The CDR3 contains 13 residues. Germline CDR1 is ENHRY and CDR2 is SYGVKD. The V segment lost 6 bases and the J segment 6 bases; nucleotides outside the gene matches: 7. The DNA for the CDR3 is TGTGCCATCAGCTTCGACAGGGATAATGGCTACACCTTC. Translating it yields CAISFDRDNGYTF.

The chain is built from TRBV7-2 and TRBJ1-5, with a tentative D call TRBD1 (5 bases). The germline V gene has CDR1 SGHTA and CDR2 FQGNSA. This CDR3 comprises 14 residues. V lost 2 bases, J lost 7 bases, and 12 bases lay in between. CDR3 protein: CASSLRAGYQPQHF. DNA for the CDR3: TGTGCCAGCAGCTTACGGGCAGGGTACCAGCCCCAGCATTTT.

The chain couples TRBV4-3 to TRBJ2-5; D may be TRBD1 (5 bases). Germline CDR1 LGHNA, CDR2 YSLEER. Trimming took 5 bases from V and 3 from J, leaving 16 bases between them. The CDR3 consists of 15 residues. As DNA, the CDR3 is TGCGCCAGCAGCGAAGCACCAGGGCCCGAAGAGACCCAGTACTTC. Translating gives CASSEAPGPEETQYF.

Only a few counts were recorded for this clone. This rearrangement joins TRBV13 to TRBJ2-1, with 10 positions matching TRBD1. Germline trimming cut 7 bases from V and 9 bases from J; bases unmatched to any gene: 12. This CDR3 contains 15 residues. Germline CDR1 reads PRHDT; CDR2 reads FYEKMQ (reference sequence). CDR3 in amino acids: CASTPRTGGFGEQFF. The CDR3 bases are TGTGCCAGCACACCCCGGACAGGGGGGTTCGGTGAGCAGTTCTTC.

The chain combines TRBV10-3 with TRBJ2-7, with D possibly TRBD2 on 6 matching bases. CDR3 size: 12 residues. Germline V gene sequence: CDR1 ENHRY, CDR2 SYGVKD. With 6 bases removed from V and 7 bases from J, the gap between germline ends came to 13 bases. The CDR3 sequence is CAIREDAGEQYF. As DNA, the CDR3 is TGTGCCATCAGGGAAGACGCGGGGGAGCAGTACTTC.

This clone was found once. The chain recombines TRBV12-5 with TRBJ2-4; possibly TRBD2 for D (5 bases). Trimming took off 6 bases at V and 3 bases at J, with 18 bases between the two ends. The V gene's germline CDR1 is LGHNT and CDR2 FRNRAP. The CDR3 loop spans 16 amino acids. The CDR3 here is CASGPRNERVKNIQYF. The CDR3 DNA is TGTGCTAGTGGCCCCAGAAATGAGAGGGTCAAAAACATTCAGTACTTC.

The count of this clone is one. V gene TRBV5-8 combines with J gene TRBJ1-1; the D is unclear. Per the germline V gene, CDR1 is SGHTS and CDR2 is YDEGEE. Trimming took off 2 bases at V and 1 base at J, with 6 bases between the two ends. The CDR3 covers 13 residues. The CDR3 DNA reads TGTGCCAGCAGCTTAAGAGAGAACACTGAAGCTTTCTTT. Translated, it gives CASSLRENTEAFF. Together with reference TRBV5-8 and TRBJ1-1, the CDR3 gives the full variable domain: EAGVTQSPTHLIKTRGQQATLRCSPISGHTSVYWYQQALGLGLQFLLWYDEGEERNRGNFPPRFSGRQFPNYSSELNVNALELEDSALYLCASSLRENTEAFFGQGTRLTVV.

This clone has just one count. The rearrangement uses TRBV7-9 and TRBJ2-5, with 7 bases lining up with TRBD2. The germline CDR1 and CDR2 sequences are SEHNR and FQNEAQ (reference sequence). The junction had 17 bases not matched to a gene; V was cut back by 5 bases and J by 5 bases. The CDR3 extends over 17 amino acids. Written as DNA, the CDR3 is TGTGCCAGCAGCCACCCGATCTTCAGGGAGGGTGTGGAGACCCAGTACTTC. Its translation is CASSHPIFREGVETQYF.

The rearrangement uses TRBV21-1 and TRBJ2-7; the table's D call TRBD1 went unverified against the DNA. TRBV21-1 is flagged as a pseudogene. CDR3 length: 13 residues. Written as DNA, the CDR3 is TGTGCCAGCAGCAAAACCAGGGCCTACGAGCAGTACTTC. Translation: CASSKTRAYEQYF.

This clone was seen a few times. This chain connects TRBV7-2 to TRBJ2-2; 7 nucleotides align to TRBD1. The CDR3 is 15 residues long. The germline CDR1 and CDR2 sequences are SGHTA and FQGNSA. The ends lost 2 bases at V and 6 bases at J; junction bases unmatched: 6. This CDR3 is CASSLMGQSPGELFF. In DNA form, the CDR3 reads TGTGCCAGCAGCTTAATGGGACAGAGCCCCGGGGAGCTGTTTTTT. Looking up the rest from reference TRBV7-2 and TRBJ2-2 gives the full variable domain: GAGVSQSPSNKVTEKGKDVELRCDPISGHTALYWYRQSLGQGLEFLIYFQGNSAPDKSGLPSDRFSAERTGGSVSTLTIQRTQQEDSAVYLCASSLMGQSPGELFFGEGSRLTVL.